A single sample gave rise to the 19 T cell receptor beta chains below, sequenced in a study of blood T cells in healthy people across ages (dated by TCRdb to the mid-2010s). To prepare the library, 5' RACE was applied. Sequencing was carried out with an Illumina HiSeq 2500. A second roughly 6 to 11 cycle PCR used a sample-barcoded 5' primer and a J-beta primer mix. TCRdb reanalyzed the raw reads on its own, using fastp at Q25 for trimming and MiXCR for clone calling, and kept in-frame beta chains. Each record represents a unique CDR3 protein, reported with the most common genes and DNA among its rows. For this sample there are 600,000 to 850,000 distinct CDR3 sequences; 20% to 25% appear just once. The ten largest make up 9.4% of the sample. These same data were also listed under a study on T cells of mothers and their children.

The sequenced sample was blood. The receptors derive from a boy younger than 18 in good health.

This sequence joins TRBV7-8 and TRBJ2-7, with a tentative D call TRBD1 (6 bases). The germline V gene encodes CDR1 SGHVS and CDR2 FQNEAQ. The ends were cut back, 3 bases at V and 2 bases at J, with 14 bases in the middle. The CDR3 spans 15 residues. The CDR3 sequence: CASSFRDTAPYEQYF. CDR3 bases: TGTGCCAGCAGCTTCCGGGACACTGCACCCTACGAGCAGTACTTC.

This clonotype was seen more than once but under ten times. V and J are TRBV4-2 and TRBJ2-1; TRBD2 matches 12 bases. After removal of 2 bases from V and 5 bases from J, the junction contained 4 bases not matched to a gene. The CDR3 runs 16 residues. Per germline, CDR1 LGHNA and CDR2 YNFKEQ. The CDR3 region is CASSQRLAGAHNEQFF. CDR3 DNA sequence: TGTGCCAGCAGCCAACGACTAGCGGGAGCGCACAATGAGCAGTTCTTC.

This clonotype came up a few times. The rearrangement links TRBV27 to TRBJ2-5; 8 bases fit TRBD1. The closer fit of TRBJ2-1 to the DNA end suggests the J call may be wrong. This CDR3 region has 15 residues. Per the germline V gene, CDR1 is MNHEY and CDR2 is SMNVEV (reference sequence). The CDR3 DNA reads TGTGCCAGCAGTTTATCCCCCGACAGGGGCGATGAGCAGTTCTTC. It is translated as CASSLSPDRGDEQFF.

To note about this clonotype: The junction shows a germline mismatch at one end, possibly a read error. This chain joins TRBV4-1 and TRBJ2-7; the D gene could be TRBD1 or TRBD2 (5 bases each). From germline, CDR1 is MGHRA and CDR2 YSYEKL. The CDR3 has 19 residues. CDR3 DNA: TGCGCCAGCAGCCAACAGGTCGGCCGGGACCCGGGCCACATCTCCGAGCAGTACTTT. Protein sequence: CASSQQVGRDPGHISEQYF.

The rearrangement joins TRBV5-5 to TRBJ2-7, with unresolved D. The CDR3 totals 16 residues. CDR1 SGHKS and CDR2 YYEKEE come from the germline V gene (reference sequence). Trimming pared 5 bases from V and 2 bases from J, leaving 20 bases between. The CDR3 spells CASSPMQPTDPYEQYF. Here the CDR3 DNA reads TGTGCCAGCAGTCCGATGCAACCGACGGACCCCTACGAGCAGTACTTC.

This clonotype was counted between two and nine times. This rearrangement joins TRBV20-1 to TRBJ2-5; TRBD1 matches at 9 bases. V was pared by 3 bases and J by 12 bases, with 8 bases of the junction left unmatched. There are 12 residues in the CDR3. Germline assignment: CDR1 DFQATT and CDR2 SNEGSKA (reference sequence). CDR3 nucleotide sequence: TGCAGTGCTAGTGAGGGACAGGGAAGGGAGTACTTC. The encoded protein is CSASEGQGREYF.

This sequence joins TRBV28 and TRBJ2-5; D not resolved. The closer fit of TRBJ2-7 to the DNA end suggests the J call may be wrong. The germline CDR1 and CDR2 sequences are MDHEN and SYDVKM. This CDR3 comprises 17 residues. The CDR3 sequence: CASSWAIRTSGSYEQYF. The CDR3, as DNA: TGTGCCAGCAGTTGGGCCATACGTACATCTGGCTCCTACGAGCAGTACTTC.

The rearrangement uses TRBV27 and TRBJ2-7, with 9 nucleotides matching TRBD2. The CDR3 loop spans 14 amino acids. The junction had 6 bases not matched to a gene; V was cut back by 4 bases and J by 5 bases. Germline loops: CDR1 MNHEY, CDR2 SMNVEV (reference sequence). The CDR3 protein is CASSSGLAIHEQYF. The CDR3 nucleotides are TGTGCCAGCAGTTCCGGACTAGCGATCCACGAGCAGTACTTC.

The genes are TRBV19 and TRBJ1-1, with D tentatively TRBD1 (6 bases). CDR1 and CDR2 (germline): LNHDA, SQIVND (reference sequence). V was cut by 5 bases and J by 5 bases, with 15 bases left in between. The CDR3 runs 14 residues. The CDR3 region is CASSPQRGRTEAFF. CDR3 bases: TGTGCCAGTAGTCCCCAACGGGGGCGGACTGAAGCTTTCTTT.

This clonotype was detected only a few times. The chain has TRBV29-1 and TRBJ1-1, with TRBD1 matching 9 bases. Trimming took 3 bases from V and 5 from J; bases not matched to a gene: 4. There are 13 residues in the CDR3. The germline V gene encodes CDR1 SQVTM and CDR2 ANQGSEA. CDR3 sequence reads: CSVDPQGATEAFF. Written as DNA, the CDR3 is TGCAGCGTTGATCCACAGGGGGCGACTGAAGCTTTCTTT.

This clonotype was counted only a few times. CDR3 nucleotide sequence: TGTGCCAGCACCGAGCTAGGGAGCCCCGTTGATACGCAGTATTTT. It yields the protein CASTELGSPVDTQYF. The gene calls are TRBV2 and TRBJ2-3, with TRBD2 as a possible D gene (5 bases). Germline CDR1 and CDR2: SNHLY and FYNNEI. V lost 7 bases, J lost 6 bases, and 20 bases lay in between. The CDR3 length is 15 residues.

The chain carries TRBV12-3 or TRBV12-4 and TRBJ2-3, with TRBD2 matching over 13 bases. V was clipped by 2 bases and J by 3 bases; unmatched bases: 2. The CDR3 loop spans 16 amino acids. The CDR3 protein is CASSLTSGGATDTQYF. The CDR3 nucleotides are TGTGCCAGCAGTTTAACTAGCGGGGGGGCGACAGATACGCAGTATTTT.

This clonotype was detected only a few times. CDR3 sequence reads: CASSLSMAASGSGIETQYF. For the CDR3, the DNA is TGTGCCAGCAGTCTATCAATGGCGGCTAGCGGGAGTGGGATAGAGACCCAGTACTTC. The chain couples TRBV6-1 to TRBJ2-5; TRBD2 agrees at 10 bases. The CDR3 covers 19 residues. Germline assignment: CDR1 MNHNS and CDR2 SASEGT. The V and J ends lost 5 bases and 4 bases, in that order; junction bases with no gene match: 19.

The V gene is TRBV11-2, the J gene TRBJ1-5; possible D gene TRBD1, 6 bases. The CDR3 covers 14 residues. The germline gives CDR1 SGHAT, CDR2 FQNNGV. V gave up 3 bases and J gave up 7 bases, with 13 bases separating them. The CDR3 coding sequence is TGTGCCAGCAGCTTTACAGGGTTGGGACAGCCCCAGCATTTT. Encoded protein: CASSFTGLGQPQHF.

This clonotype showed up just a few times. This rearrangement joins TRBV27 to TRBJ2-7; TRBD2 agrees at 9 bases. The V gene end was trimmed by 2 bases and the J gene end by 2 bases; junction bases not matched to a gene: 4. The CDR3 is made up of 15 amino acids. CDR1 and CDR2 (germline): MNHEY, SMNVEV (reference sequence). CDR3 sequence: CASSLESGRPYEQYF. The CDR3 DNA sequence: TGTGCCAGCAGTTTAGAGAGCGGGAGGCCCTACGAGCAGTACTTC.

This rearrangement joins TRBV11-2 to TRBJ2-3; no clear D. V shed 1 base and J shed 0 bases, with 5 bases lying between them. Germline CDR1 is SGHAT and CDR2 is FQNNGV. The CDR3 has 14 residues. CDR3 in amino acids: CASSLVLSTDTQYF. The CDR3 DNA is TGTGCCAGCAGCTTAGTACTGAGCACAGATACGCAGTATTTT.

This clonotype was seen a single time. The chain is built from TRBV5-1 and TRBJ2-7; TRBD1 matches at 8 bases. TRBJ2-1 explains the end of the DNA better; the J call may be wrong. CDR1 is SGHRS, CDR2 YFSETQ, per germline. This CDR3 has 13 residues. CDR3 residues: CASSNDRGYEQFF. DNA of the CDR3: TGCGCCAGCAGCAATGACAGGGGTTATGAGCAGTTCTTC.

This clonotype was observed a handful of times. This chain uses TRBV7-9 with TRBJ1-1, with 8 nucleotides matching TRBD1. Per germline, CDR1 SEHNR and CDR2 FQNEAQ (reference sequence). The CDR3 covers 16 residues. Trimming took 4 bases from V and 0 from J; bases not matched to a gene: 7. CDR3 DNA sequence: TGTGCCAGCAGCTCGGCAGGGGGCTTCATGAACACTGAAGCTTTCTTT. It translates to CASSSAGGFMNTEAFF.

The chain couples TRBV6-5 to TRBJ2-3; D gene uncertain. The CDR3 has 14 residues. Germline CDR1 reads MNHEY; CDR2 reads SVGAGI. V was pared by 4 bases and J by 2 bases, with 10 bases between. CDR3 loop: CASSLRTITDTQYF. The CDR3 nucleotides read TGTGCCAGCAGTTTAAGGACCATCACAGATACGCAGTATTTT.